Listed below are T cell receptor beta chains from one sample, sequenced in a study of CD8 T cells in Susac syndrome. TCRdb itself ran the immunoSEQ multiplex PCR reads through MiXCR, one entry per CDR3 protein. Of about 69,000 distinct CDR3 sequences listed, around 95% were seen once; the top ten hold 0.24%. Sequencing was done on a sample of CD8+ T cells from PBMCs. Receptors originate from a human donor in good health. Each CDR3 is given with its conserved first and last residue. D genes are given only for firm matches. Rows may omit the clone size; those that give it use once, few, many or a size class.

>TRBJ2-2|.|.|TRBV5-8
CASSGAWRANTGELFF
TGTGCCAGCAGCGGCGCCTGGCGCGCGAACACCGGGGAGCTGTTTTTT
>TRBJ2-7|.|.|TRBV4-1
CASSQVNSYEQYF
TGCGCCAGCAGCCAAGTAAATTCCTACGAGCAGTACTTC
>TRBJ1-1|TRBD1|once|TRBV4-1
CASSQGTGKSREAFF
TGCGCCAGCAGCCAGGGGACAGGGAAATCCCGCGAAGCTTTCTTT
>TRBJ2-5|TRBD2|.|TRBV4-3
CASSQDRTSGRETQYF
TGCGCCAGCAGCCAAGATCGTACTAGCGGGCGGGAGACCCAGTACTTC
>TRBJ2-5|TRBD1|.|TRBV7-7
CASSDDRAETQYF
TGTGCTAGCAGCGACGACAGGGCTGAGACCCAGTACTTC
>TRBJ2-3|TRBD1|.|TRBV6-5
CASRQGGLDTQYF
TGTGCCAGCAGGCAAGGGGGCCTGGATACGCAGTATTTT
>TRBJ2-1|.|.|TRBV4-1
CASSQSWGLNRHEQFF
TGCGCCAGCAGCCAATCCTGGGGTTTAAATCGGCATGAGCAGTTCTTC
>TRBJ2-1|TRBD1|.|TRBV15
CATSRVGQSSYNEQFF
TGTGCCACCAGCAGAGTGGGACAGAGCTCCTACAATGAGCAGTTCTTC
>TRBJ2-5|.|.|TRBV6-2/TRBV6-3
CASRQSISRIQETQYF
TGTGCCAGCAGACAAAGTATTTCGAGAATCCAAGAGACCCAGTACTTC
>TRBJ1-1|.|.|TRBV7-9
CASSAGVMNTEAFF
TGTGCCAGCAGCGCGGGAGTCATGAACACTGAAGCTTTCTTT
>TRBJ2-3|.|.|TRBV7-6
CASSLEDSHSTDTQYF
TGTGCCAGCAGCTTAGAGGACAGTCATAGCACAGATACGCAGTATTTT
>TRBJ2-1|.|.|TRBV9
CASSLGGINEQFF
TGTGCCAGCAGCCTAGGAGGGATAAATGAGCAGTTCTTC
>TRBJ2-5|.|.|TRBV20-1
CSAWLVGTTDRTQYF
TGCAGTGCTTGGCTGGTGGGCACCACCGATAGGACCCAGTACTTC
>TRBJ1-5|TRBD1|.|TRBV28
CASSLRGQGNQPQHF
TGTGCCAGCAGTTTAAGGGGACAGGGAAATCAGCCCCAGCATTTT
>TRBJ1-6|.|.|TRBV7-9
CASSDSYNSPLHF
TGTGCCAGCAGCGACTCCTATAATTCACCCCTCCACTTT
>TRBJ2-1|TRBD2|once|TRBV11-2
CASSPPGTSWNEQFF
TGTGCCAGCAGCCCCCCCGGGACTAGTTGGAATGAGCAGTTCTTC
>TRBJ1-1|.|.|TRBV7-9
CASFRAGEGNTEAFF
TGTGCCAGCTTCCGGGCCGGGGAGGGGAACACTGAAGCTTTCTTT
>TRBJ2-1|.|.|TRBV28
CASSETVDSWNEQFF
TGTGCCAGCAGTGAGACAGTCGATAGTTGGAATGAGCAGTTCTTC
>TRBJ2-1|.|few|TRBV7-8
CASSLRGILGEQFF
TGTGCCAGCAGTTTACGAGGGATACTTGGTGAGCAGTTCTTC
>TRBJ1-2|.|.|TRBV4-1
CASSQDRFPGNGYTF
TGCGCCAGCAGCCAAGATCGTTTCCCAGGGAATGGCTACACCTTC
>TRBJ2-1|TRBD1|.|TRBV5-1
CASSSLWGQLSYNEQFF
TGCGCCAGCAGCTCTTTATGGGGACAGCTCTCCTACAATGAGCAGTTCTTC
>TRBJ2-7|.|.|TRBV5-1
CASSLEGEIYEQYF
TGCGCCAGCAGCTTGGAGGGGGAGATCTACGAGCAGTACTTC
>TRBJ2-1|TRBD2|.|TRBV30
CAWRLAGGYREQFF
TGTGCCTGGCGACTAGCGGGGGGGTATCGTGAGCAGTTCTTC
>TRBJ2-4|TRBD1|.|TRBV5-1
CASSLTGTGVNIQYF
TGCGCCAGCAGCTTGACGGGGACAGGGGTAAACATTCAGTACTTC
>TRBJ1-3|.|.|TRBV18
CASSPPRGGGNTIYF
TGTGCCAGCTCACCACCGCGTGGAGGGGGAAACACCATATATTTT
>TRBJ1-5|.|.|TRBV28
CASSLAVDNQPQHF
TGTGCCAGCAGTTTGGCCGTCGACAATCAGCCCCAGCATTTT
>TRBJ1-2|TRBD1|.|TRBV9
CASSVGQGYGYTF
TGTGCCAGCAGCGTAGGACAGGGCTATGGCTACACCTTC